Below, 17 T cell receptor beta chains from the same sample are listed, as sequenced in a study of blood T cell repertoires in COVID-19. Libraries were prepared by immunoSEQ multiplex PCR; TCRdb keeps only in-frame clonotypes and omits some of them. The repertoire consists of fewer than 150,000 clones, with around 85% occurring once and the leading ten covering around 4.7%. The sequencing sample was made of peripheral blood. The origin of the receptors is a human donor in a cohort sampled during active COVID-19.

The V gene is TRBV19, the J gene TRBJ2-2; maybe TRBD1 (6 bases). Trimming shortened V by 7 bases and J by 0 bases, and 15 bases separated the two germline ends. Germline loops: CDR1 LNHDA, CDR2 SQIVND (reference sequence). The CDR3 covers 16 residues. The CDR3: CASTYVQGSNTGELFF. The CDR3, as DNA: TGTGCCAGTACCTACGTACAGGGTTCGAACACCGGGGAGCTGTTTTTT.

This clone has just a few counts. CDR3 nucleotides: TGTGCCACGAACCCCAGCGGAAGCTCCTACAATGAGCAGTTCTTC. It specifies CATNPSGSSYNEQFF. The rearrangement links TRBV2 to TRBJ2-1; a weak D match, TRBD2 (5 bases). Trimming removed 10 bases from V and 0 bases from J, with 16 bases in between. The V gene's germline CDR1 is SNHLY and CDR2 FYNNEI. The CDR3 length is 15 residues.

This clone occurred once. The chain is built from TRBV19 and TRBJ1-5; no clear D gene. The length of the CDR3 is 14 residues. V gave up 6 bases and J gave up 0 bases, with 9 bases separating them. Germline V gives CDR1 LNHDA, CDR2 SQIVND (reference sequence). The CDR3 nucleotides are TGTGCCAGTAGAATACCGTATAGCAATCAGCCCCAGCATTTT. Encoded protein: CASRIPYSNQPQHF.

Here the CDR3 reads CASSASGGPQETQYF. DNA of the CDR3: TGTGCCAGCAGCGCCAGCGGGGGACCTCAAGAGACCCAGTACTTC. This chain uses TRBV7-7 with TRBJ2-5; 8 nucleotides line up with TRBD2. The germline V gene has CDR1 SSHAT and CDR2 FNYEAQ (reference sequence). CDR3 length: 15 residues. J lost 2 bases, V lost 5 bases, and 7 bases had no gene match.

The chain links TRBV9 to TRBJ1-4; unclear D gene. Trimming shortened V by 1 base and J by 5 bases, and 9 bases separated the two germline ends. This CDR3 spans 14 amino acids. Looked up from germline, CDR1 is SGDLS and CDR2 is YYNGEE. CDR3 coding DNA: TGTGCCAGCAGCGTATCAAAAGCGAATGAAAAACTGTTTTTT. Translated: CASSVSKANEKLFF.

The chain employs TRBV18 and TRBJ2-1; D is possibly TRBD1 (6 bases). The CDR3 covers 16 residues. The V gene lost 2 bases and the J gene lost 9 bases, with 20 bases spanning the gap. Germline-derived CDR1 and CDR2 are KGHSH and LQKENI. CDR3 protein: CASSPSRQELKGEQFF. CDR3 nucleotide sequence: TGTGCCAGCTCACCATCGAGACAGGAGTTGAAGGGTGAGCAGTTCTTC.

The V call is TRBV12-3 or TRBV12-4, the J call TRBJ1-1; D gene uncertain. Trimming stripped 5 bases from V and 5 bases from J, with 12 bases between. There are 13 residues in the CDR3. The CDR3 loop is CASSPQVRTEAFF. The CDR3 DNA sequence: TGTGCCAGCAGTCCACAAGTACGTACTGAAGCTTTCTTT.

V is TRBV2 and J is TRBJ2-1; 7 nucleotides agree with TRBD2. Germline V gene lookup returns CDR1 SNHLY and CDR2 FYNNEI. V trimming: 8 bases; J trimming: 9 bases; junction bases outside the gene matches: 7. This CDR3 contains 12 residues. CDR3 nucleotide sequence: TGTGCCAGCTATGGCGGGAGAATTGAGCAGTTCTTC. Protein product: CASYGGRIEQFF.

In its sample, this clone was seen a few times. The V and J genes are TRBV5-4 and TRBJ1-1; 7 nucleotides align to TRBD1. There are 15 residues in the CDR3. J lost 1 base, V lost 5 bases, and 8 bases had no gene match. CDR1 SGHNT and CDR2 YYREEE come from the germline V gene (reference sequence). CDR3 nucleotides: TGTGCCAGCAGGCGAAGACAGGGAACGAACACTGAAGCTTTCTTT. This translates into CASRRRQGTNTEAFF.

This chain connects TRBV7-6 to TRBJ2-5, with TRBD1 matching over 7 bases. The CDR3 consists of 16 residues. Germline CDR1 reads SGHVS; CDR2 reads FNYEAQ. The V and J ends lost 5 bases and 7 bases, in that order; junction bases with no gene match: 16. CDR3 region: CASSQTSSTGFGTQYF. The DNA for the CDR3 is TGTGCCAGCAGCCAAACCTCGTCGACAGGGTTCGGGACCCAGTACTTC.

The chain links TRBV3-1 (or the pseudogene TRBV3-2) to TRBJ2-1; 13 positions match TRBD2. With 5 bases clipped from V and 0 bases from J, the junction kept 7 bases outside the gene matches. CDR3 length: 18 residues. The germline V gene encodes CDR1 LGHDT and CDR2 YNNKEL (reference sequence). CDR3 protein: CASSFGLAGAASYNEQFF. In nucleotides, the CDR3 is TGTGCCAGCAGCTTCGGACTAGCGGGAGCCGCCTCCTACAATGAGCAGTTCTTC.

V gene TRBV27 combines with J gene TRBJ1-6, with a weak D call TRBD1 (6 bases). CDR3 length: 16 amino acids. Per the germline V gene, CDR1 is MNHEY and CDR2 is SMNVEV (reference sequence). V shed 5 bases and J shed 9 bases, with 20 bases lying between them. CDR3 amino acids: CASSVQGSHEASPLHF. CDR3 DNA sequence: TGTGCCAGCAGTGTACAGGGTTCTCATGAGGCTTCACCCCTCCACTTT.

The chain links TRBV20-1 to TRBJ2-5, with a tentative D call TRBD1 (5 bases). This CDR3 is built from 14 residues. V was cut by 3 bases and J by 7 bases, with 18 bases left in between. The germline V gene encodes CDR1 DFQATT and CDR2 SNEGSKA (reference sequence). The CDR3 sequence is CSASQGLISGTQYF. The CDR3 coding sequence is TGCAGTGCTAGTCAGGGCCTAATATCGGGGACCCAGTACTTC.

The V call is TRBV12-3 or TRBV12-4, the J call TRBJ2-5; tentatively, D is TRBD2 (6 bases). This CDR3 spans 13 amino acids. The V end was cut by 2 bases, the J end by 5 bases, with 9 bases between. CDR3 protein: CASSLKAGETQYF. The CDR3, as DNA: TGTGCCAGCAGTTTAAAAGCGGGTGAGACCCAGTACTTC.

The V and J genes are TRBV9 and TRBJ2-1; 9 nucleotides agree with TRBD2. The CDR3 covers 15 residues. From germline, CDR1 is SGDLS and CDR2 YYNGEE. Unmatched junction bases numbered 4, after V lost 2 bases and J lost 4 bases. CDR3 region: CASSVTSGPYNEQFF. CDR3 in DNA: TGTGCCAGCAGCGTGACTAGCGGACCATACAATGAGCAGTTCTTC.

This clone was counted ten times or more. The rearrangement links TRBV5-1 to TRBJ1-1; TRBD1 might be the D (5 bases). Germline CDR1 SGHRS, CDR2 YFSETQ. The CDR3 sequence is 14 residues long. The V end lost 4 bases, the J end lost 3 bases, and 13 bases lay between the germline ends. CDR3 in DNA: TGCGCCAGCAGCGGGGGGACCCCGGACACTGAAGCTTTCTTT. Translating it yields CASSGGTPDTEAFF.

J is TRBJ2-5 and V is TRBV21-1; the table names TRBD2, a call not compared with the DNA. TRBV21-1 is designated a pseudogene. The length of the CDR3 is 18 residues. DNA for the CDR3: TGTGCCAGCAGTAATGATGCCATAGCGGGGCCCCGGTGTGGGACCCAGTACTTC. Amino acids: CASSNDAIAGPRCGTQYF.